The next 30 T cell receptor beta chains were all read from a single sample in a study of shared clonotypes between healthy human individuals (TCRdb year 2020). The library was built by means of the immunoSEQ multiplex PCR assay. Here the immuneACCESS table is served through TCRdb, limited to in-frame sequences with V and J called. Missing clones are a known gap in these copies; in checked studies unresolved V genes cover under half, and the rest lacks a known reason. Within this sample are fewer than 550,000 clones, with roughly 85% of them counted one time only. Clones ranked in the top ten supply about 12% of the sample. Sequencing was performed on PBMCs. The receptors were gathered from a woman in her thirties or forties in good health. Some clones in this sample may be carry-over from other donors' samples.

Of note for this clone: A much more abundant neighbour one base away suggests this may be a read error. Other DNA sequences in the sample encode the same CDR3. The chain employs TRBV7-9 and TRBJ1-5; no reliable D call. There are 12 residues in the CDR3. Germline V gives CDR1 SEHNR, CDR2 FQNEAQ (reference sequence). In nucleotides, the CDR3 is TGTGCCAGCAGCTTAGCTAGCCAGCCCCAGCACTTT. This gives the protein CASSLASQPQHF.

This chain joins TRBV7-2 and TRBJ2-7; D call uncertain. CDR3 length: 14 amino acids. Trimming cost V 7 bases and J 6 bases, with 19 bases left between them. CDR1 is SGHTA and CDR2 is FQGNSA in the germline V gene. The CDR3 sequence is CASTPSGANSEQYF. In DNA form, the CDR3 reads TGTGCCAGCACCCCTTCCGGCGCGAATTCCGAGCAGTACTTC.

The chain has TRBV4-1 and TRBJ2-1; D not certain. CDR3 length equals 17 residues. In germline, CDR1 is MGHRA, CDR2 YSYEKL. V shed 1 base and J shed 5 bases, with 18 bases lying between them. The CDR3 DNA is TGCGCCAGCAGCCAAGGATTCCTATTTAGGCATGACAATGAGCAGTTCTTC. Translation: CASSQGFLFRHDNEQFF.

This clone was detected ten times or more. This chain links TRBV27 with TRBJ2-5; D might be TRBD2 (6 bases). The CDR3 extends over 13 amino acids. V lost 2 bases to trimming and J lost 9 bases, with 13 bases between them. Germline values: CDR1 MNHEY, CDR2 SMNVEV (reference sequence). CDR3 DNA sequence: TGTGCCAGCAGTTTACGGCCCCCGGGGGCCCAGTACTTC. Its protein product is CASSLRPPGAQYF.

The chain is built from TRBV9 and TRBJ2-7; 10 bases map to TRBD2. Germline loops: CDR1 SGDLS, CDR2 YYNGEE. V gave up 3 bases and J gave up 5 bases; unmatched junction bases: 5. This CDR3 has 14 amino acids. CDR3 coding DNA: TGTGCCAGCAGCGCTAGCGGGAGAGGTAACGAGCAGTACTTC. Its translation is CASSASGRGNEQYF.

The chain combines TRBV28 with TRBJ1-2; TRBD1 aligns across 10 bases. After removal of 5 bases from V and 5 bases from J, the junction contained 8 bases not matched to a gene. Germline-derived CDR1 and CDR2 are MDHEN and SYDVKM. This CDR3 contains 15 residues. In DNA form, the CDR3 reads TGTGCCAGCAGTCTCCGGGACAGGGGAAAGTATGGCTACACCTTC. It codes for CASSLRDRGKYGYTF.

The chain employs TRBV7-2 and TRBJ2-3; TRBD1 might be the D (5 bases). Germline V CDR1 and CDR2: SGHTA, FQGNSA. The V end lost 2 bases, the J end lost 13 bases, and 19 bases lay between the germline ends. This CDR3 has 14 residues. The DNA of the CDR3 is TGTGCCAGCAGCTTACGCCAGGGTAGTAGGCACGAGTATTTT. Translating gives CASSLRQGSRHEYF.

Concerning this clone: Different DNA sequences within this sample yield the same CDR3. The rearrangement links TRBV5-1 to TRBJ1-4, with 9 bases matching TRBD1. The CDR3 loop spans 15 amino acids. The germline gives CDR1 SGHRS, CDR2 YFSETQ. V lost 0 bases and J lost 8; bases outside the gene matches: 5. CDR3 bases: TGCGCCAGCAGCTTGGCCGGGACAGGGAGGGAAAAACTGTTTTTT. It codes for CASSLAGTGREKLFF. The full variable domain, rest sourced from reference TRBV5-1 and TRBJ1-4, is KAGVTQTPRYLIKTRGQQVTLSCSPISGHRSVSWYQQTPGQGLQFLFEYFSETQRNKGNFPGRFSGRQFSNSRSEMNVSTLELGDSALYLCASSLAGTGREKLFFGSGTQLSVL.

The chain is built from TRBV6-1 and TRBJ1-3; perhaps TRBD1 as D (6 bases). V lost 4 bases to trimming and J lost 0 bases, with 10 bases between them. Germline CDR1 is MNHNS and CDR2 is SASEGT. This CDR3 is built from 15 residues. DNA for the CDR3: TGTGCCAGCAGTGCGGCAGGGGCCTCTGGAAACACCATATATTTT. This codes for CASSAAGASGNTIYF.

The rearrangement links TRBV28 to TRBJ2-5; 9 bases align to TRBD2. The length of the CDR3 is 14 residues. Germline CDR1 MDHEN, CDR2 SYDVKM. V was pared by 3 bases and J by 4 bases, with 3 bases of the junction left unmatched. CDR3 sequence: CASSLDSGRETQYF. The DNA for the CDR3 is TGTGCCAGCAGTTTGGATAGCGGGAGAGAGACCCAGTACTTC.

Remarks on this clone: Other DNA sequences within the sample encode an identical CDR3. The chain recombines TRBV25-1 with TRBJ2-2; no reliable D call. In germline, CDR1 is MGHDK, CDR2 SYGVNS. This CDR3 contains 15 residues. The ends were cut back, 3 bases at V and 5 bases at J, with 13 bases in the middle. In DNA, the CDR3 is TGTGCCAGCAGTGAGTATGGAAGAAGGACCGGGGAGCTGTTTTTT. This translates into CASSEYGRRTGELFF.

This rearrangement joins TRBV9 to TRBJ2-5, with a weak D call TRBD2 (6 bases). Germline CDR1 and CDR2: SGDLS and YYNGEE. CDR3 size: 18 residues. Trimming left V 4 bases short and J 0 bases short, with 22 bases between. The CDR3 region has the DNA TGTGCCAGCAGCCCCAGAGGCGGGGCAGGGAGAAACCAAGAGACCCAGTACTTC. Translation gives CASSPRGGAGRNQETQYF.

This chain connects TRBV2 to TRBJ1-1, with D possibly matching TRBD1 (6 bases). CDR1 is SNHLY and CDR2 is FYNNEI in the germline V gene. The CDR3 spans 14 residues. Between the trimmed V and J ends, which lost 4 bases and 5 bases, there was a span of 14 bases. The CDR3 sequence is CASSGQTQGTEAFF. CDR3 in DNA: TGTGCCAGCAGTGGCCAAACACAGGGTACTGAAGCTTTCTTT.

This clone has more than one count but fewer than ten. The CDR3 DNA reads as TGCGCCAGCACCGGGACAGGGAATGAAAAACTGTTTTTT. Translating gives CASTGTGNEKLFF. The rearrangement links TRBV5-1 to TRBJ1-4; TRBD1 agrees at 9 bases. The CDR3 covers 13 residues. Looked up from germline, CDR1 is SGHRS and CDR2 is YFSETQ. V dropped 6 bases and J dropped 5; count of bases not matched to a gene: 2.

This clone occurred a few times. This chain joins TRBV6-5 and TRBJ1-4; TRBD1 matches at 8 bases. Trimming took 7 bases from V and 6 from J; bases not matched to a gene: 7. Germline-derived CDR1 and CDR2 are MNHEY and SVGAGI. The length of the CDR3 is 14 residues. The CDR3 protein is CASKPRQGYEKLFF. In nucleotides, the CDR3 is TGTGCCAGCAAACCCAGACAGGGGTATGAAAAACTGTTTTTT.

This clone has just a few counts. A far larger clone is one nucleotide away, so this likely arose from a read error. In the same sample, other DNA sequences code for this CDR3. The chain has TRBV7-9 and TRBJ1-1; the D is unclear. The CDR3 extends over 12 amino acids. Germline CDR1 is SEHNR and CDR2 is FQNEAQ (reference sequence). The CDR3 reads CASSLMNTEAFF. The CDR3 bases are TGTGCCAGCAGCTTAATGAACACTGAAGCTTTCTTC. The full variable domain, completed using reference TRBV7-9 and TRBJ1-1, is DTGVSQNPRHKITKRGQNVTFRCDPISEHNRLYWYRQTLGQGPEFLTYFQNEAQLEKSRLLSDRFSAERPKGSFSTLEIQRTEQGDSAMYLCASSLMNTEAFFGQGTRLTVV.

This clone was recorded a few times. The V call is TRBV19, the J call TRBJ2-1; D remains ambiguous. Germline lookup yields CDR1 LNHDA and CDR2 SQIVND (reference sequence). V gave up 6 bases and J gave up 8 bases, with 17 bases separating them. The CDR3 sequence is 14 residues long. This CDR3 is CASSPSLVSHEQFF. The CDR3 DNA reads as TGTGCCAGTAGCCCTTCCCTGGTATCCCATGAGCAGTTCTTC.

V gene TRBV18 combines with J gene TRBJ1-1, with 8 bases identical to TRBD1. The CDR3 runs to 14 residues. The V gene end was trimmed by 2 bases and the J gene end by 3 bases; junction bases not matched to a gene: 2. Germline V CDR1 and CDR2: KGHSH, LQKENI. The CDR3 loop reads CASSPSGGYTEAFF. The CDR3 DNA is TGTGCCAGCTCACCATCAGGGGGCTACACTGAAGCTTTCTTT.

The rearrangement links TRBV7-2 to TRBJ1-1; D call uncertain. The V gene lost 3 bases and the J gene lost 5 bases, with 13 bases spanning the gap. Germline-derived CDR1 and CDR2 are SGHTA and FQGNSA. The CDR3 loop spans 14 amino acids. CDR3 amino acids: CASSFPSLRTEAFF. The DNA of the CDR3 is TGTGCCAGCAGCTTCCCTAGTCTACGAACTGAAGCTTTCTTT.

J is TRBJ1-5 and V is TRBV2; maybe TRBD1 (5 bases). Germline V gene data show CDR1 as SNHLY and CDR2 as FYNNEI. The germline V and J ends were trimmed by 4 bases and 4 bases, with 11 bases remaining between them. The CDR3 runs to 14 residues. The CDR3 is CASSGGRDNQPQHF. Written as DNA, the CDR3 is TGTGCCAGCAGTGGGGGCAGGGATAATCAGCCCCAGCATTTT.

The chain carries TRBV7-6 and TRBJ2-3, with D perhaps matching TRBD1 or TRBD2 (5 bases each). The CDR3 has 16 residues. Germline V gene data show CDR1 as SGHVS and CDR2 as FNYEAQ. V was clipped by 5 bases and J by 6 bases, with 21 bases between them. CDR3 region: CASSLTPGPRTDTQYF. The CDR3 DNA reads as TGTGCCAGCAGCCTCACCCCGGGACCCCGTACGGATACGCAGTATTTT. The whole variable domain, filled in from reference TRBV7-6 and TRBJ2-3, reads GAGVSQSPRYKVTKRGQDVALRCDPISGHVSLYWYRQALGQGPEFLTYFNYEAQQDKSGLPNDRFSAERPEGSISTLTIQRTEQRDSAMYRCASSLTPGPRTDTQYFGPGTRLTVL.

The rearrangement links TRBV30 to TRBJ2-2; 11 bases map to TRBD1. V was pared by 5 bases and J by 6 bases, with 5 bases of the junction left unmatched. Germline CDR1 GTSNPN, CDR2 SVGIG (reference sequence). CDR3 length: 14 residues. Written as DNA, the CDR3 is TGTGCCTGGGTGGACAGGGGGCGCGCCGGGGAGCTGTTTTTT. Its translation: CAWVDRGRAGELFF.

V usage is TRBV7-9 and J usage is TRBJ2-6, with no clear D. The CDR3 runs 13 residues. V was clipped by 5 bases and J by 5 bases, with 7 bases between them. The germline V gene encodes CDR1 SEHNR and CDR2 FQNEAQ (reference sequence). The CDR3 protein is CASSPPRANVLTF. The CDR3 DNA is TGTGCCAGCAGCCCCCCCAGGGCCAACGTCCTGACTTTC.

The gene calls are TRBV5-4 and TRBJ2-7; D is perhaps TRBD1 (6 bases). Looked up from germline, CDR1 is SGHNT and CDR2 is YYREEE (reference sequence). This CDR3 is 14 amino acids long. The germline V and J ends were trimmed by 4 bases and 7 bases, with 18 bases remaining between them. As DNA, the CDR3 is TGTGCCAGCAGCCCGCGACAGGAGTCTCGGGAGCAGTACTTC. It translates to CASSPRQESREQYF.

The chain is built from TRBV7-3 and TRBJ1-1; the D is unclear. The CDR3 extends over 12 amino acids. The germline V and J ends were trimmed by 8 bases and 4 bases, with 11 bases remaining between them. Germline CDR1 SGHTA, CDR2 FQGTGA. The DNA of the CDR3 is TGTGCCAGCTTACTAGGGAGCACTGAAGCTTTCTTT. It yields the protein CASLLGSTEAFF. The full variable domain, in which reference TRBV7-3 and TRBJ1-1 provide the parts outside the CDR3, is GAGVSQTPSNKVTEKGKYVELRCDPISGHTALYWYRQSLGQGPEFLIYFQGTGAADDSGLPNDRFFAVRPEGSVSTLKIQRTERGDSAVYLCASLLGSTEAFFGQGTRLTVV.

The V and J genes are TRBV21-1 and TRBJ2-7; the table calls TRBD1, which could not be checked here. TRBV21-1 is a pseudogene locus. This CDR3 has 22 amino acids. The CDR3 reads CASSKVQLSDTGPDRGWDEQYF. The CDR3 DNA is TGTGCCAGCAGCAAAGTCCAGCTATCTGATACAGGACCGGACAGGGGGTGGGACGAGCAGTACTTC.

This chain joins TRBV9 and TRBJ1-2, with 7 positions matching TRBD1. Germline V gene lookup returns CDR1 SGDLS and CDR2 YYNGEE. V shed 2 bases and J 5 bases; nucleotides not matched to a gene: 6. This CDR3 is 14 amino acids long. CDR3 amino acids: CASSVGTVLYGYTF. The CDR3 nucleotides are TGTGCCAGCAGCGTGGGGACAGTCCTTTATGGCTACACCTTC. Drawing the rest from reference TRBV9 and TRBJ1-2, the complete variable domain is DSGVTQTPKHLITATGQRVTLRCSPRSGDLSVYWYQQSLDQGLQFLIQYYNGEERAKGNILERFSAQQFPDLHSELNLSSLELGDSALYFCASSVGTVLYGYTFGSGTRLTVV.

In its sample, this clone was seen once. This rearrangement joins TRBV5-1 to TRBJ2-1; D is possibly TRBD2 (6 bases). Germline V gene data show CDR1 as SGHRS and CDR2 as YFSETQ. The CDR3 runs to 16 residues. V lost 4 bases, J lost 4 bases, and 18 bases lay in between. Written as DNA, the CDR3 is TGCGCCAGCAGCCCGGGCGAGCTAGCGAGATACAATGAGCAGTTCTTC. This codes for CASSPGELARYNEQFF.

The chain links TRBV5-4 to TRBJ2-1, with 14 bases that match TRBD2. The ends lost 0 bases at V and 3 bases at J; junction bases unmatched: 2. This CDR3 is built from 17 residues. Germline V gene lookup returns CDR1 SGHNT and CDR2 YYREEE (reference sequence). CDR3: CASSLGGLAGDYNEQFF. CDR3 DNA: TGTGCCAGCAGCTTGGGGGGACTAGCGGGAGACTACAATGAGCAGTTCTTC.

The sample holds a few counts of this clone. This sequence joins TRBV11-2 and TRBJ2-1, with D perhaps being TRBD1 or TRBD2 (5 bases each). This CDR3 region has 15 residues. Germline V gives CDR1 SGHAT, CDR2 FQNNGV. Trimming stripped 5 bases from V and 3 bases from J, with 14 bases between. The CDR3 coding sequence is TGTGCCAGCAGCGCCCCGGGACGGAACTACAATGAGCAGTTCTTC. This gives the protein CASSAPGRNYNEQFF.